This paragraph reports one TCR beta chain. There are many counts of this clonotype. What this receptor recognizes is not known. Base qualities are not at hand, and no much larger clone is one base apart. The V end gives up 2 bases and the J end 5 bases, leaving 8 bases in the junction not matched to a gene. The CDR3 sequence holds 15 residues, the cysteine and phenylalanine included. The read is trimmed to its CDR3 DNA, 45 bases read in frame from base 1. The germline V gene (reference sequence) gives CDR1 as SEHNR and CDR2 as FQNEAQ. The data were taken from a study of CD8+CD57+ T cells in acquired aplastic anemia (dated by TCRdb to 2017 to 2018). General notes on the study: A mean of around 3.2 ug of DNA, ranging from about 0.17 to 30 ug, was extracted from sorted CD4+ and CD8+ cells. Mean read counts for healthy donor samples were 8.5 million to 10.8 million for CD4+ cells and around 11 million for CD8+ cells. Here is what the overall study found, with its caveats: Fewer than 35 CD8+ CDR3 sequences were found to be shared between patients and controls, but these sequences appeared to be highly expressed in patients and within the immunodominant clones of the patients. CD8+ Simpson's diversity did not differ significantly between patients and healthy controls (P=0.060).

The study deep-sequenced TCR repertoires of sorted CD4+ and CD8+ blood T cells from severe aplastic anemia patients and healthy subjects. Ficoll-Paque density gradient centrifugation was used to isolate peripheral blood mononuclear cells. Before DNA extraction, CD4+ and CD8+ T cells were sorted with FACS or magnetic beads. Genomic DNA was used as template for profiling of TCR beta VDJ combinations and CDR3 sequences. An Illumina HiSeq 2000 was used for TCR repertoire sequencing. The authors' pipeline ran thus. TRBV/TRBJ rearrangement plots, CDR3 size and DJ length profiles, and Simpson's diversity index were used to assess repertoires. Whichever DNA sequence was most abundant in the deep sequencing data was defined as the immunodominant clone. CDR3 amino acid sequences were screened for sharing across subjects and were compared with published repertoires and the VDJdb database. Using fastp at Q25 and MiXCR, TCRdb reprocessed the public reads and kept productive beta chains. CDR3 protein sequences are deduplicated, and each keeps its most common genes and DNA. TCRdb, not the authors, supplied the V and J calls. This sample has about 210,000 distinct CDR3 sequences in its table, and roughly 55% of those were observed once. The ten largest account for approximately 32% of the sample.

The sequenced material came from sorted CD4+, CD8+, or CD8+CD57+ T cells (not recorded which) from PBMCs. This receptor was identified in a human donor in good health. This chain is built from TRBV7-9 and TRBJ1-2; 7 bases in between match TRBD1. The CDR3 sequence is CASSLKQDRTYGYTF. The nucleotides read TGTGCCAGCAGCTTAAAGCAGGACAGGACTTATGGCTACACCTTC.